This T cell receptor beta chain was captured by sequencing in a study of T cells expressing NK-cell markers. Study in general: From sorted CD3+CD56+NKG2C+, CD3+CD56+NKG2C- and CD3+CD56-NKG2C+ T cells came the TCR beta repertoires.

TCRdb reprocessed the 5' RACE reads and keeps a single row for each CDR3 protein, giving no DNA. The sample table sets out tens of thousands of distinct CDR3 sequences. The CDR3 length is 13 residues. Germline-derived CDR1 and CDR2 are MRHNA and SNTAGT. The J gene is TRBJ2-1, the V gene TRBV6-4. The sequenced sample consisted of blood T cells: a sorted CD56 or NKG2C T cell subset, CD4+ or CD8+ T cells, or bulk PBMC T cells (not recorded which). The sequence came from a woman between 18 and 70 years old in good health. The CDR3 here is CASRDRVTDEQFF.